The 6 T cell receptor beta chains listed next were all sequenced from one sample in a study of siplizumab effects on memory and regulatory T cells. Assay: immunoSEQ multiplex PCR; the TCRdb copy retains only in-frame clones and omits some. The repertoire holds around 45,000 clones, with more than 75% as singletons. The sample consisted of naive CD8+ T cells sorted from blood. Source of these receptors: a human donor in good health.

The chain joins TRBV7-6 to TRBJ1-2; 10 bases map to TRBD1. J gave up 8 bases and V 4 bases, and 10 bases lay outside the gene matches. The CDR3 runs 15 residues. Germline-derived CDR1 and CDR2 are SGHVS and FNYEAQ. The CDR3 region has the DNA TGTGCCAGCAGCTCTATAATCGGGACAGGGGACGGCTACACCTTC. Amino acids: CASSSIIGTGDGYTF.

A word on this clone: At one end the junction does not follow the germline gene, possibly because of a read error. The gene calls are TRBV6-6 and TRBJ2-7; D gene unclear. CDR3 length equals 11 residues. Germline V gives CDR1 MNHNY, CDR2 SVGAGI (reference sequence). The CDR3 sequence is CASISEGQEIF. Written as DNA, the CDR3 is TGTGCCTCCATAAGTGAAGGGCAGGAAATATTC.

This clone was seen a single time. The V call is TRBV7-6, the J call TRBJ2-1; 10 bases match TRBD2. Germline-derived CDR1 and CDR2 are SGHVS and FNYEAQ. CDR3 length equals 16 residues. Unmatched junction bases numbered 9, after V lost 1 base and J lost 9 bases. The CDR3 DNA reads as TGTGCCAGCAGCTTAGTAAAGGCTAGCGGGGGATTTGAGCAGTTCTTC. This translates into CASSLVKASGGFEQFF.

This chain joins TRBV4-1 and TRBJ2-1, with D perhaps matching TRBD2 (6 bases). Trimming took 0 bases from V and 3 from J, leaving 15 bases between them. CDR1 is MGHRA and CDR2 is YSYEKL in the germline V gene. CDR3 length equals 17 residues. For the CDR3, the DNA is TGCGCCAGCAGCCAAGAACCCCGGGGGACCCTCTACAATGAGCAGTTCTTC. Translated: CASSQEPRGTLYNEQFF.

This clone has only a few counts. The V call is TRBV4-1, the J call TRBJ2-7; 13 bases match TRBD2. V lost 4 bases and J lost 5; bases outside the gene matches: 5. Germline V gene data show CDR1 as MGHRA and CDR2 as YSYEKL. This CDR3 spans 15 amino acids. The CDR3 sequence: CASSPAGTSGNEQYF. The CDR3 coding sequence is TGCGCCAGCAGCCCAGCCGGGACTAGCGGGAACGAGCAGTACTTC.

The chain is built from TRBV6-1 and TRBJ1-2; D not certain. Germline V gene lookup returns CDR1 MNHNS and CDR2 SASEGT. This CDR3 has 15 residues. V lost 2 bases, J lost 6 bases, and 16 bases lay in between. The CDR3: CASSERYGLRDGYTF. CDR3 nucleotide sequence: TGTGCCAGCAGTGAAAGATACGGCCTGCGGGATGGCTACACCTTC.